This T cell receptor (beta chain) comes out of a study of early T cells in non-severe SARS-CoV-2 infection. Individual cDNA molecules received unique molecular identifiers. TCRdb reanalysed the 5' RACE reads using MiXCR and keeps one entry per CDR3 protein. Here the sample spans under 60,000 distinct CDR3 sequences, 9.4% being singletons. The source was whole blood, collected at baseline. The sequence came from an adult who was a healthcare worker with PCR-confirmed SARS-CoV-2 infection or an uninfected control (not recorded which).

The CDR3 loop is CASRATSGGSTDTQYF. For the CDR3, the DNA is TGTGCCAGCAGAGCGACTAGCGGGGGTAGCACAGATACGCAGTATTTT. This chain connects TRBV6-6 to TRBJ2-3, with TRBD2 matching 12 bases. In germline, CDR1 is MNHNY, CDR2 SVGAGI (reference sequence). V was pared by 6 bases and J by 0 bases, with 4 bases of the junction left unmatched. The CDR3 is made up of 16 amino acids.